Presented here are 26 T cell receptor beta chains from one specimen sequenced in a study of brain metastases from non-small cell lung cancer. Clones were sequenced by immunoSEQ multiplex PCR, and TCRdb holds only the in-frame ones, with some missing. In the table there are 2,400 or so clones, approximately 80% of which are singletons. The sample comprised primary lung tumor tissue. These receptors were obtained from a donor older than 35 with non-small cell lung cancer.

CDR3 DNA: TGTGCCAGCAGGTCAGGCGATTTGAACACTGAAGCTTTCTTT. This gives the protein CASRSGDLNTEAFF. The genes are TRBV6-5 and TRBJ1-1, with D unresolved. The length of the CDR3 is 14 residues. V shed 6 bases and J shed 0 bases, with 11 bases lying between them. Looked up from germline, CDR1 is MNHEY and CDR2 is SVGAGI.

CDR3 loop: CASSPGTSGVSTDTQYF. DNA of the CDR3: TGTGCCAGCTCACCCGGGACTAGCGGGGTAAGCACAGATACGCAGTATTTT. The chain uses TRBV18 and TRBJ2-3; 13 bases line up with TRBD2. J was trimmed by 0 bases and V by 3 bases; bases with no gene match: 3. The V gene's germline CDR1 is KGHSH and CDR2 LQKENI. The CDR3 runs 17 residues.

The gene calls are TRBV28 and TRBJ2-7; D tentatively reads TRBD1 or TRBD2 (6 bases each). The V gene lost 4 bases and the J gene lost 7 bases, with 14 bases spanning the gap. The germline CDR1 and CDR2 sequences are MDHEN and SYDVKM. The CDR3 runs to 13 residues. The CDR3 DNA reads TGTGCCAGCAGTTGGACAGCGGGCCTTGAGCAGTACTTC. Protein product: CASSWTAGLEQYF.

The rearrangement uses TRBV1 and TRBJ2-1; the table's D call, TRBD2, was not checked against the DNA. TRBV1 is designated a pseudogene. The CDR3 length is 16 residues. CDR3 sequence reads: CTSSLGTSGRAEEQFF. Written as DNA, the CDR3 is TGCACCAGCAGCCTTGGGACTAGCGGGAGGGCGGAAGAGCAGTTCTTC.

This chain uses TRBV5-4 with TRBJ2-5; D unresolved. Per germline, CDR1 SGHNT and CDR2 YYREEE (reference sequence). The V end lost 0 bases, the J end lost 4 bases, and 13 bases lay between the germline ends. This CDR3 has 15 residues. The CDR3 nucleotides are TGTGCCAGCAGCTTGGAGCCGGTTATTGGAGAGACCCAGTACTTC. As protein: CASSLEPVIGETQYF.

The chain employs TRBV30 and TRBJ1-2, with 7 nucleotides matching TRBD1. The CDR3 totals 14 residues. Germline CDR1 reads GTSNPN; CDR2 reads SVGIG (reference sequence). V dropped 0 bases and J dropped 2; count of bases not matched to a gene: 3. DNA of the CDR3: TGTGCCTGGAGTGTCGTGACAGGGAACTATGGCTACACCTTC. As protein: CAWSVVTGNYGYTF.

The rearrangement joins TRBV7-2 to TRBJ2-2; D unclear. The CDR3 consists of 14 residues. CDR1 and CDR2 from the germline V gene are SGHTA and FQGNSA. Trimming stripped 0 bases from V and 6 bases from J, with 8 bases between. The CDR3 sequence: CASSLALSSGELFF. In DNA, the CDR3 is TGTGCCAGCAGCTTAGCCCTCTCGTCCGGGGAGCTGTTTTTT.

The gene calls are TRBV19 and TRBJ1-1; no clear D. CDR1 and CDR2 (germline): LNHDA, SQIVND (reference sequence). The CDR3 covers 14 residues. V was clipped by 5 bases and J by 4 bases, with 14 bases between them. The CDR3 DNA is TGTGCCAGTAGTCGCCCCGGTAGGGCCACTGAAGCTTTCTTT. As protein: CASSRPGRATEAFF.

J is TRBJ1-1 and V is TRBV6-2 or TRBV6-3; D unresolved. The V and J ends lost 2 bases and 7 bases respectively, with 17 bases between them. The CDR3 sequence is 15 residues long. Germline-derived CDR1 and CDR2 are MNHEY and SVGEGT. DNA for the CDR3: TGTGCCAGCAGTTACGTTCCAGGAACGGGGATTGAAGCTTTCTTT. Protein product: CASSYVPGTGIEAFF.

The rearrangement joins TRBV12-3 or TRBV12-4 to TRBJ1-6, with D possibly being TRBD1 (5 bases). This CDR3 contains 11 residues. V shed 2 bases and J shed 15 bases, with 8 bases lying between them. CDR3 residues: CASSLQGNLHF. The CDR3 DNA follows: TGTGCCAGCAGTTTACAGGGCAACCTCCACTTT.

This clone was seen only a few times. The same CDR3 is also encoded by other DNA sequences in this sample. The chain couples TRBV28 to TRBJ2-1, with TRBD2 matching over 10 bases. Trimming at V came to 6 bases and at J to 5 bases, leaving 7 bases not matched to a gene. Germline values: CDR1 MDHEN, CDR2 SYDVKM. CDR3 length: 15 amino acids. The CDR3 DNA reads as TGTGCCAGCAGCCTCATAGCGGGGGGAAACAATGAGCAGTTCTTC. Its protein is CASSLIAGGNNEQFF. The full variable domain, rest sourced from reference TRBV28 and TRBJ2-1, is DVKVTQSSRYLVKRTGEKVFLECVQDMDHENMFWYRQDPGLGLRLIYFSYDVKMKEKGDIPEGYSVSREKKERFSLILESASTNQTSMYLCASSLIAGGNNEQFFGPGTRLTVL.

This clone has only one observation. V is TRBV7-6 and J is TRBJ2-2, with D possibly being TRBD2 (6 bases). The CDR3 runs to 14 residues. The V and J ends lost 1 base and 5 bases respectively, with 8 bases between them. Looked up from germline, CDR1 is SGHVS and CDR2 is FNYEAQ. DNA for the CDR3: TGTGCCAGCAGCTTAGAGGCGGGGACCGGGGAGCTGTTTTTT. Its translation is CASSLEAGTGELFF.

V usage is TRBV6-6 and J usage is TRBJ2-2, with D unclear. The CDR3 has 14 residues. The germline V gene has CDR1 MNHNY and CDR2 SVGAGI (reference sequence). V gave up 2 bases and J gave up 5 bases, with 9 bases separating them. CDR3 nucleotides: TGTGCCAGCAGTTACACTGGATCGACCGGGGAGCTGTTTTTT. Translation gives CASSYTGSTGELFF.

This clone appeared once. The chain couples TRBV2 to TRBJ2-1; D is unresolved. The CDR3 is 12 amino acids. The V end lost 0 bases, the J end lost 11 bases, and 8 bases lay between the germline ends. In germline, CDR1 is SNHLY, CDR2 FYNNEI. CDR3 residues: CASSEAEKKQFF. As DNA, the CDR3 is TGTGCCAGCAGTGAAGCGGAGAAAAAGCAGTTCTTC.

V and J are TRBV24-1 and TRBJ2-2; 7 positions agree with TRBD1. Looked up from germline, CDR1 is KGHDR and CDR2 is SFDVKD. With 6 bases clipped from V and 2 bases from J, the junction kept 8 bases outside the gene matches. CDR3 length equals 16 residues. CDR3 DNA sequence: TGTGCCACCAGTCCATCCGGGACAGCTAACACCGGGGAGCTGTTTTTT. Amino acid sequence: CATSPSGTANTGELFF.

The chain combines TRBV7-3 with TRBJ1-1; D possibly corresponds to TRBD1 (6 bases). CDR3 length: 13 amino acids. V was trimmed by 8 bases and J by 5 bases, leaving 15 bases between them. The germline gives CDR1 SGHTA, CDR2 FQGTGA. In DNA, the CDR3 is TGTGCCAGCGGACAGACCGGGGGGACTGAAGCTTTCTTT. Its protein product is CASGQTGGTEAFF.

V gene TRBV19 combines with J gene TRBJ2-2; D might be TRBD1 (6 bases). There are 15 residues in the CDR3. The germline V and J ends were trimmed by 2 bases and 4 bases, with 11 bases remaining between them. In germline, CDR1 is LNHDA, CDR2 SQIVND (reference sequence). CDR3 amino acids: CASSIRGHRTGELFF. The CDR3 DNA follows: TGTGCCAGTAGTATACGGGGACATCGCACCGGGGAGCTGTTTTTT.

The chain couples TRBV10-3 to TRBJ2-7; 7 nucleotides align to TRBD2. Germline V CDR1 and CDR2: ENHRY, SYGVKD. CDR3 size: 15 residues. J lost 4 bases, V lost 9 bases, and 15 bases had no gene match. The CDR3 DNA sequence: TGTGCCATTCGGGGGGAAAACATGGCCAATTACGAGCAGTACTTC. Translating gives CAIRGENMANYEQYF.

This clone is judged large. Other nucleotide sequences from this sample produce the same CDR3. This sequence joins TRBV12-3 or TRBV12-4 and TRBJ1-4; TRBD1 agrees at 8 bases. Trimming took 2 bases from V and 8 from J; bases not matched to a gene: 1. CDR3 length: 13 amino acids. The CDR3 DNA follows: TGTGCCAGCAGTTTATACAGGGGGGAAAAACTGTTTTTT. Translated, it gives CASSLYRGEKLFF.

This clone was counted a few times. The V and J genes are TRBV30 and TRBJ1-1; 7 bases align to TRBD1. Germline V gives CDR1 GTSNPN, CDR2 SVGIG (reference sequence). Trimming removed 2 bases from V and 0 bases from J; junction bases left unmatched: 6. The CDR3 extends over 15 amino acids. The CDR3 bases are TGTGCCTGGAGTTGGGACAGACGTCTGAACACTGAAGCTTTCTTT. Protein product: CAWSWDRRLNTEAFF. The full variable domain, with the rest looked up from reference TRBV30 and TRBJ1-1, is SQTIHQWPATLVQPVGSPLSLECTVEGTSNPNLYWYRQAAGRGLQLLFYSVGIGQISSEVPQNLSASRPQDRQFILSSKKLLLSDSGFYLCAWSWDRRLNTEAFFGQGTRLTVV.

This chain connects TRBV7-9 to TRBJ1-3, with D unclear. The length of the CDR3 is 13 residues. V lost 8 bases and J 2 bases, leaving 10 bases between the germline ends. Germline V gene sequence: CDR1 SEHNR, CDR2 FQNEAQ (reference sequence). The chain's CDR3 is CASRGGTGNTIYF. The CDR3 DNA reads TGTGCCAGCCGAGGCGGTACTGGAAACACCATATATTTT.

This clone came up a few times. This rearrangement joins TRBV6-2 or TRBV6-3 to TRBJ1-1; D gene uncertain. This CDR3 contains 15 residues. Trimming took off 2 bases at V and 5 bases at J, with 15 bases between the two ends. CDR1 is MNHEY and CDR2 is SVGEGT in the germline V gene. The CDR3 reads CASSYVPGTGTEAFF. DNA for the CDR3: TGTGCCAGCAGTTACGTTCCAGGAACGGGGACTGAAGCTTTCTTT.

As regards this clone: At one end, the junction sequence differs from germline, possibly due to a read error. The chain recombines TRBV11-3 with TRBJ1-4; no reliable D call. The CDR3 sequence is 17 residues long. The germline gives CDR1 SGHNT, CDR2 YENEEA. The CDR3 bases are TGTGCCAGCACCACCCCTTCTTCTTGGCTGAATAATGAAAAACTATTTTTT. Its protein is CASTTPSSWLNNEKLFF. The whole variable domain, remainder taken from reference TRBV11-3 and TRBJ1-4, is EAGVVQSPRYKIIEKKQPVAFWCNPISGHNTLYWYLQNLGQGPELLIRYENEEAVDDSQLPKDRFSAERLKGVDSTLKIQPAELGDSAVYLCASTTPSSWLNNEKLFFGSGTQLSVL.

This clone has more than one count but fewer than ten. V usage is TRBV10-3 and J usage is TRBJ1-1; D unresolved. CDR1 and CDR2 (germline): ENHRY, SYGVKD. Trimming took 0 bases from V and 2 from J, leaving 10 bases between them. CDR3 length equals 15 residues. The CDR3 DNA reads TGTGCCATCAGTGAGTCTGAGGGAAGAAACACTGAAGCTTTCTTT. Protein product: CAISESEGRNTEAFF.

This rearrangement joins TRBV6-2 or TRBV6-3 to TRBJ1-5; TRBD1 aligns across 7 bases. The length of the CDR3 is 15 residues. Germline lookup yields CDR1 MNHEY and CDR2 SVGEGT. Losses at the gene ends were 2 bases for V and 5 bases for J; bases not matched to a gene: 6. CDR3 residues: CASSYPGGGHQPQHF. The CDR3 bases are TGTGCCAGCAGTTACCCAGGGGGAGGTCATCAGCCCCAGCATTTT.

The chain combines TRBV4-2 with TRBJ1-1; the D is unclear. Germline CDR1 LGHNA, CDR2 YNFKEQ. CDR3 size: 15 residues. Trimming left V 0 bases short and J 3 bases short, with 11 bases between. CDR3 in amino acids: CASSQDTGRYTEAFF. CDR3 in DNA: TGTGCCAGCAGCCAAGATACCGGGAGGTACACTGAAGCTTTCTTT.